This T cell receptor beta chain was recorded in a study of somatic mutations in cytotoxic T cells in rheumatoid arthritis. Points from the study as a whole: Patients with rheumatoid arthritis, but not healthy controls, had CD8+ clonality that increased with age. There were about an eighth of the roughly 60 patients in whom the largest CD8+ clone exceeded 20% of CD8+ cells.

Some clones are missing from TCRdb's copy, which holds only in-frame ones; the method was immunoSEQ multiplex PCR. Of about 18,000 clones listed, about 80% are singletons. This clone was counted a single time. Its antigen remains unknown. The CDR3 is 15 residues long. The V gene's germline CDR1 is SGDLS and CDR2 YYNGEE. Trimming took off 4 bases at V and 3 bases at J, with 15 bases between the two ends. The source material was CD8+ T cells sorted from blood. The sequence came from an adult with rheumatoid arthritis. The rearrangement uses TRBV9 and TRBJ2-3; the D gene is possibly TRBD2 (5 bases). The CDR3 loop reads CASSPGLTLTDTQYF. CDR3 nucleotide sequence: TGTGCCAGCAGCCCCGGACTTACACTAACAGATACGCAGTATTTT.